This TCR beta chain was profiled in a study of T cells in Graves' hyperthyroidism and ophthalmopathy. Background on the study: Peripheral blood sampling occurred at initial diagnosis, before any treatment.

There were TCR beta CDR3 regions amplified from RNA transcripts. HTBI primers drove first-round RT-PCR of the TCR CDR3. TCRdb independently ran MiXCR on the multiplex PCR reads; one entry per CDR3 protein. The table includes about 410,000 distinct CDR3 sequences, about 15% detected once. Losses at the gene ends were 0 bases for V and 2 bases for J; bases not matched to a gene: 9. CDR1 is SGHKS and CDR2 is YYEKEE in the germline V gene (reference sequence). CDR3 size: 17 residues. Study-wide findings and caveats: Researchers found most expanded thyroid clonotypes above 0.001 in blood as well. A median roughly six months before onset, the model predicted ophthalmopathy. A 13 V-J model separated ophthalmopathy from stable hyperthyroidism.

This clonotype was seen a few times. What it binds is unknown. This rearrangement joins TRBV5-5 to TRBJ1-1; 8 bases match TRBD1. The sequenced sample consisted of blood. This TCR was recovered from a man in his late teens or twenties with Graves' ophthalmopathy. CDR3 sequence (DNA): TGTGCCAGCAGCTTGGTCGGTCGTGGACAGGGAAACACTGAAGCTTTCTTT. As protein: CASSLVGRGQGNTEAFF.